This is a list of T cell receptor beta chains from one sample in a study of identical twins. TCRdb independently ran MiXCR on the 5' RACE reads; one entry per CDR3 protein. Counted here are fewer than 250,000 distinct CDR3 sequences, 7% to 8.5% occurring once; the ten biggest clones make up around 5.4%. The same specimen was also included in a second study, on yellow fever vaccine responses in identical twins.

Material for sequencing was CD8+ T cells sorted from blood. Every receptor here comes from a woman between 18 and 30 years old in good health. CDR3s leave out the opening cysteine and the closing phenylalanine or tryptophan. The order of the fields is CDR3 length, J gene, V gene, CDR3 protein.

cdr3_length: 11
j_call: TRBJ2-3
v_call: TRBV20-1
cdr3_aa: SVRREAPDTQY

cdr3_length: 13
j_call: TRBJ2-3
v_call: TRBV4-1
cdr3_aa: ASSQVWGATDTQY

cdr3_length: 13
j_call: TRBJ2-1
v_call: TRBV2
cdr3_aa: ASTVLAGGYNEQF

cdr3_length: 15
j_call: TRBJ2-3
v_call: TRBV7-9
cdr3_aa: ASSLGRDRGTSDTQY

cdr3_length: 9
j_call: TRBJ1-1
v_call: TRBV7-9
cdr3_aa: ASSFAREAF

cdr3_length: 12
j_call: TRBJ2-3
v_call: TRBV7-8
cdr3_aa: ASSPRRATDTQY

cdr3_length: 13
j_call: TRBJ2-1
v_call: TRBV20-1
cdr3_aa: SARDINGRGYEQF

cdr3_length: 12
j_call: TRBJ1-2
v_call: TRBV4-1
cdr3_aa: ASSYGGPIDGYT

cdr3_length: 13
j_call: TRBJ2-1
v_call: TRBV29-1
cdr3_aa: SVEGGTISYNEQF

cdr3_length: 13
j_call: TRBJ2-3
v_call: TRBV6-1
cdr3_aa: ASSEGPTGADTQY

cdr3_length: 14
j_call: TRBJ2-2
v_call: TRBV10-3
cdr3_aa: AISEFSGPNTGELF

cdr3_length: 13
j_call: TRBJ2-5
v_call: TRBV7-9
cdr3_aa: ASSSRTGPVETQY

cdr3_length: 13
j_call: TRBJ2-5
v_call: TRBV5-5
cdr3_aa: ASRPTWAVQETQY

cdr3_length: 13
j_call: TRBJ1-4
v_call: TRBV15
cdr3_aa: ATSRDLDGSEKLF

cdr3_length: 12
j_call: TRBJ1-1
v_call: TRBV2
cdr3_aa: ASSDGGRGLGAF

cdr3_length: 14
j_call: TRBJ2-4
v_call: TRBV12-3/TRBV12-4
cdr3_aa: ASSSEDSLAKNIQY

cdr3_length: 11
j_call: TRBJ2-3
v_call: TRBV9
cdr3_aa: ASSQKYADTQY

cdr3_length: 13
j_call: TRBJ2-3
v_call: TRBV24-1
cdr3_aa: ATSDDPGKVDTQY

cdr3_length: 12
j_call: TRBJ2-3
v_call: TRBV11-2
cdr3_aa: ASSPDRAKDTQY

cdr3_length: 12
j_call: TRBJ2-7
v_call: TRBV2
cdr3_aa: ASSVPGQGHEQY

cdr3_length: 10
j_call: TRBJ1-4
v_call: TRBV28
cdr3_aa: ASSPMEEKLF

cdr3_length: 12
j_call: TRBJ2-1
v_call: TRBV14
cdr3_aa: ASSRYLGGDEQF